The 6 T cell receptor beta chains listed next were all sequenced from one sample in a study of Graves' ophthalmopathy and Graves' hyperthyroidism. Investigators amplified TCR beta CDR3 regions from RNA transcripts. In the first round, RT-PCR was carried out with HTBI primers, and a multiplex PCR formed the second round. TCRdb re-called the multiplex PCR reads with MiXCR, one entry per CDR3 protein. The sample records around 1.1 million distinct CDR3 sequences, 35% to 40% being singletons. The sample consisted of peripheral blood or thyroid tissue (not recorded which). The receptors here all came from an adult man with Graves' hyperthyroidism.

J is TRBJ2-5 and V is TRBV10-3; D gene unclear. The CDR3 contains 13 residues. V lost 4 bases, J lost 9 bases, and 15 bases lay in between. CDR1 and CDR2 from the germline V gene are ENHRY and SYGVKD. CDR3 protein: CAISVVGNQPQYF. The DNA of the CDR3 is TGTGCCATCAGTGTTGTGGGCAATCAGCCCCAGTACTTC.

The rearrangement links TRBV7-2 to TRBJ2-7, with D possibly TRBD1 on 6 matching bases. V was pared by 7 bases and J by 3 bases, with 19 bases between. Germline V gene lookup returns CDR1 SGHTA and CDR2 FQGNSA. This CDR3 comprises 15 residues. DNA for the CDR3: TGTGCCAGCAAGAATGGGGGCGTCCCAGGCTACGAGCAGTACTTC. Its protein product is CASKNGGVPGYEQYF.

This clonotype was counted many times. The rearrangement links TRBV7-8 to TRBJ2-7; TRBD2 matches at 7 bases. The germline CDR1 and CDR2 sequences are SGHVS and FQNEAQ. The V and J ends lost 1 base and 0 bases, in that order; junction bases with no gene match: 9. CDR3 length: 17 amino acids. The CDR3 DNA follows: TGTGCCAGCAGCTTAGTAACTAGCGTTGAAATCTCCTACGAGCAGTACTTC. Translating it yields CASSLVTSVEISYEQYF. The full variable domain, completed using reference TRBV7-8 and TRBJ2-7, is GAGVSQSPRYKVAKRGQDVALRCDPISGHVSLFWYQQALGQGPEFLTYFQNEAQLDKSGLPSDRFFAERPEGSVSTLKIQRTQQEDSAVYLCASSLVTSVEISYEQYFGPGTRLTVT.

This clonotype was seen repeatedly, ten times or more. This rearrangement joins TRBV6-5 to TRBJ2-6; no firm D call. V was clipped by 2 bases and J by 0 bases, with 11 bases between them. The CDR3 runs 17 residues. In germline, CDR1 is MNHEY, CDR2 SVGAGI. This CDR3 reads CASSYRFSSSGANVLTF. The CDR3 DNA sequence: TGTGCCAGCAGTTACCGATTTAGCAGCTCTGGGGCCAACGTCCTGACTTTC.

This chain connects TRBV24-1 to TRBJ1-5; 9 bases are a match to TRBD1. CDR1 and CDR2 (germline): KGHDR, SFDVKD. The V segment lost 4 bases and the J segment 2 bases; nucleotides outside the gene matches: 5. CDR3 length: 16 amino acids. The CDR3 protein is CATSDRQGVGNQPQHF. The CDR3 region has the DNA TGTGCCACCAGTGACCGACAGGGGGTCGGCAATCAGCCCCAGCATTTT.

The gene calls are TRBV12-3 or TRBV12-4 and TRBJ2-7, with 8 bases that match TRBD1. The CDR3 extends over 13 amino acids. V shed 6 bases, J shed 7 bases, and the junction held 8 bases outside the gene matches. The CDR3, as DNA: TGTGCCAGCAGGTGGGGGCAGGGGGCTGAGCAGTACTTC. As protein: CASRWGQGAEQYF.